These 16 T cell receptor beta chains originate from one sample sequenced in a study of shared clonotypes between healthy human individuals. Libraries were prepared by immunoSEQ multiplex PCR; TCRdb keeps only in-frame clonotypes and omits some of them. The sample includes hundreds of thousands of clones, approximately 79% seen only once; the top ten take approximately 1.8%. Sequencing was carried out using memory CD4+ T cells sorted from blood. The subset was: CD45RA-negative fraction. These receptors all come from a woman under 40 in good health.

The V call is TRBV5-8, the J call TRBJ2-7, with 7 nucleotides matching TRBD2. J gave up 7 bases and V 4 bases, and 11 bases lay outside the gene matches. Per the germline V gene, CDR1 is SGHTS and CDR2 is YDEGEE. The CDR3 is made up of 14 amino acids. In nucleotides, the CDR3 is TGTGCCAGCAGCAACCGGGACTATACGCGAGAGCAGTACTTC. Residues: CASSNRDYTREQYF.

There are many counts of this clone. The V call is TRBV7-8, the J call TRBJ1-3, with D unresolved. The length of the CDR3 is 13 residues. CDR1 is SGHVS, CDR2 FQNEAQ, per germline. The V end lost 3 bases, the J end lost 4 bases, and 7 bases lay between the germline ends. This CDR3 reads CASSLLEGNTIYF. The CDR3 region has the DNA TGTGCCAGCAGCTTGTTAGAAGGAAACACCATATATTTT. The variable domain in full, with the rest retrieved from reference TRBV7-8 and TRBJ1-3, is GAGVSQSPRYKVAKRGQDVALRCDPISGHVSLFWYQQALGQGPEFLTYFQNEAQLDKSGLPSDRFFAERPEGSVSTLKIQRTQQEDSAVYLCASSLLEGNTIYFGEGSWLTVV.

The rearrangement links TRBV5-8 to TRBJ1-2; possibly TRBD1 for D (6 bases). Germline V gives CDR1 SGHTS, CDR2 YDEGEE. The CDR3 extends over 13 amino acids. V lost 4 bases and J lost 8, with 15 bases in between. The CDR3 coding sequence is TGTGCCAGCAGCCAGAGACAGGCGCGGGGCTACACCTTC. This translates into CASSQRQARGYTF.

This clone turned up a few times. The chain joins TRBV27 to TRBJ2-2; 9 nucleotides align to TRBD1. Trimming cost V 4 bases and J 4 bases; bases outside gene matches: 7. Germline CDR1 reads MNHEY; CDR2 reads SMNVEV (reference sequence). This CDR3 comprises 16 residues. This CDR3 is CASSSLGTGFTGELFF. CDR3 bases: TGTGCCAGCAGTTCCCTTGGGACAGGGTTCACCGGGGAGCTGTTTTTT.

As concerns this clone: The same CDR3 arises from other DNA sequences in this sample as well. The chain combines TRBV7-9 with TRBJ1-2, with D possibly being TRBD1 (5 bases). Trimming removed 5 bases from V and 5 bases from J, with 12 bases in between. Germline V gene data show CDR1 as SEHNR and CDR2 as FQNEAQ (reference sequence). The CDR3 is 13 residues long. In DNA, the CDR3 is TGTGCCAGCAGCCTCGGGGGAGGGTATGGCTACACCTTC. Its translation is CASSLGGGYGYTF.

This clone was observed once. The chain couples TRBV6-5 to TRBJ2-1; 7 nucleotides align to TRBD2. Germline V gene sequence: CDR1 MNHEY, CDR2 SVGAGI. With V trimmed by 0 bases and J by 8 bases, 4 bases remained unmatched. The CDR3 is 14 amino acids. The CDR3 loop reads CASSYSAGVHEQFF. CDR3 DNA: TGTGCCAGCAGTTACTCGGCGGGAGTCCATGAGCAGTTCTTC.

The genes are TRBV6-6 and TRBJ2-7; D uncertain. Germline CDR1 is MNHNY and CDR2 is SVGAGI (reference sequence). This CDR3 is built from 13 residues. V lost 0 bases, J lost 5 bases, and 8 bases lay in between. The CDR3 loop reads CASSYSMSDEQYF. The CDR3 coding sequence is TGTGCCAGCAGTTACTCGATGTCGGACGAGCAGTACTTC.

In its sample, this clone was seen a few times. This chain joins TRBV10-3 and TRBJ2-7, with no clear D. Trimming took off 6 bases at V and 7 bases at J, with 13 bases between the two ends. Germline V gene lookup returns CDR1 ENHRY and CDR2 SYGVKD. There are 12 residues in the CDR3. The CDR3 loop reads CAISSSLREQYF. CDR3 DNA: TGTGCCATCAGCAGTTCATTGCGGGAGCAGTACTTC.

This clone was counted at least ten times. The identical CDR3 is also encoded by other nucleotide sequences in the sample. The chain carries TRBV19 and TRBJ1-1; D not certain. Germline V gives CDR1 LNHDA, CDR2 SQIVND (reference sequence). V lost 0 bases and J lost 0, with 5 bases in between. This CDR3 has 14 residues. CDR3 coding DNA: TGTGCCAGTAGTATAGAGGGGTTGAACACTGAAGCTTTCTTT. This gives the protein CASSIEGLNTEAFF.

The gene calls are TRBV11-2 and TRBJ2-3; D ambiguous. Germline values: CDR1 SGHAT, CDR2 FQNNGV. This CDR3 has 14 amino acids. Trimming stripped 5 bases from V and 2 bases from J, with 11 bases between. The CDR3 loop reads CASSANPNTDTQYF. The CDR3 region has the DNA TGTGCCAGCAGCGCGAACCCCAACACAGATACGCAGTATTTT.

Worth noting for this clone: Other nucleotide sequences from this sample produce the same CDR3. The chain links TRBV18 to TRBJ2-7; the D gene is possibly TRBD1 (5 bases). V was pared by 6 bases and J by 1 base, with 13 bases between. The CDR3 has 14 amino acids. Per germline, CDR1 KGHSH and CDR2 LQKENI. The CDR3 DNA reads as TGTGCCAGCTCCCCCGGCCAGGGTTCCTACGAGCAGTACTTC. This gives the protein CASSPGQGSYEQYF.

This chain connects TRBV5-1 to TRBJ1-1; D remains unclear. Trimming pared 0 bases from V and 6 bases from J, leaving 15 bases between. CDR3 length: 15 amino acids. Germline V gene data show CDR1 as SGHRS and CDR2 as YFSETQ. The CDR3 reads CASSLVSRERAEAFF. CDR3 DNA: TGCGCCAGCAGCTTGGTCTCCCGGGAGAGAGCTGAAGCTTTCTTT.

This clone was seen once. The gene calls are TRBV30 and TRBJ2-7; D uncertain. V was pared by 2 bases and J by 3 bases, with 14 bases between. CDR3 size: 14 residues. Germline CDR1 reads GTSNPN; CDR2 reads SVGIG (reference sequence). CDR3 coding DNA: TGTGCCTGGAGTATCGGCGGAGATCTCTACGAGCAGTACTTC. Translation gives CAWSIGGDLYEQYF.

This chain uses TRBV7-6 with TRBJ1-1; D unclear. Per the germline V gene, CDR1 is SGHVS and CDR2 is FNYEAQ. This CDR3 comprises 14 residues. Trimming shortened V by 5 bases and J by 1 base, and 11 bases separated the two germline ends. The CDR3 DNA is TGTGCCAGCAGCCGGCGGGGAAGGAACACTGAAGCTTTCTTT. Amino acids: CASSRRGRNTEAFF.

The gene calls are TRBV7-8 and TRBJ1-5; D is ambiguous. This CDR3 is built from 17 residues. Trimming took 1 base from V and 0 from J, leaving 13 bases between them. Looked up from germline, CDR1 is SGHVS and CDR2 is FQNEAQ. The chain's CDR3 is CASSLGSARHSNQPQHF. The CDR3 DNA is TGTGCCAGCAGCTTAGGCTCGGCCCGGCATAGCAATCAGCCCCAGCATTTT.

This clone was observed a handful of times. The rearrangement uses TRBV23-1 and TRBJ1-2, with D unresolved. TRBV23-1 is labeled an ORF, and its function is uncertain. The CDR3 contains 9 residues. The chain's CDR3 is CATINGYTF. The DNA of the CDR3 is TGCGCGACCATCAACGGCTACACCTTC.